The 20 T cell receptor beta chains below all came from one sample that was sequenced in a study of OX40 agonist ivuxolimab in advanced cancers. Assay: immunoSEQ multiplex PCR; the TCRdb copy retains only in-frame clones and omits some. Among 37,000 or so clones listed, almost 85% were seen once. The input for sequencing was CD4+ or CD8+ T cells sorted from blood, taken in a trial of the OX40 agonist ivuxolimab. The source of these receptors is an adult with an advanced solid tumor such as melanoma, head and neck, liver or kidney cancer.

The V gene is TRBV6-5, the J gene TRBJ2-7; unclear D gene. The V end lost 4 bases, the J end lost 2 bases, and 6 bases lay between the germline ends. The germline gives CDR1 MNHEY, CDR2 SVGAGI. There are 12 residues in the CDR3. As DNA, the CDR3 is TGTGCCAGCAGTTTGGCTGCCTACGAGCAGTACTTC. Translation gives CASSLAAYEQYF.

For this clone: The junction departs from germline at one end; a sequencing error may be responsible. V is TRBV7-7 and J is TRBJ2-1; TRBD2 matches at 10 bases. CDR1 and CDR2 (germline): SSHAT, FNYEAQ (reference sequence). The CDR3 has 16 residues. CDR3 sequence reads: CASSPAGLAGASEQFF. The CDR3 region has the DNA TGTGCTAGCAGCCCCGCCGGGCTAGCGGGAGCGAGTGAGCAGTTCTTC.

The rearrangement uses TRBV28 and TRBJ2-7; no firm D call. Germline CDR1 MDHEN, CDR2 SYDVKM. The V and J ends lost 10 bases and 3 bases respectively, with 16 bases between them. The CDR3 covers 13 residues. The CDR3 sequence is CATAGTTIYEQYF. The CDR3 bases are TGTGCCACAGCAGGAACAACTATCTACGAGCAGTACTTC.

The chain combines TRBV9 with TRBJ1-1; TRBD1 matches at 7 bases. The germline gives CDR1 SGDLS, CDR2 YYNGEE. The CDR3 is 15 amino acids. With 6 bases clipped from V and 8 bases from J, the junction kept 16 bases outside the gene matches. Here the CDR3 reads CASNPGDRVGSEAFF. CDR3 bases: TGTGCCAGCAACCCCGGAGACAGGGTAGGATCGGAAGCTTTCTTT.

This clone was seen once. V is TRBV28 and J is TRBJ1-1; tentative D call: TRBD1 (6 bases). V lost 7 bases and J 0 bases, leaving 18 bases between the germline ends. This CDR3 region has 16 residues. Per germline, CDR1 MDHEN and CDR2 SYDVKM. The CDR3 coding sequence is TGTGCCAGCACCACGCAGGCGGGACAAATGAACACTGAAGCTTTCTTT. Its translation is CASTTQAGQMNTEAFF. The variable domain in full, completed from reference TRBV28 and TRBJ1-1, reads DVKVTQSSRYLVKRTGEKVFLECVQDMDHENMFWYRQDPGLGLRLIYFSYDVKMKEKGDIPEGYSVSREKKERFSLILESASTNQTSMYLCASTTQAGQMNTEAFFGQGTRLTVV.

The gene calls are TRBV4-1 and TRBJ2-1; 7 bases map to TRBD2. This CDR3 region has 17 residues. The germline V gene has CDR1 MGHRA and CDR2 YSYEKL. V trimming: 2 bases; J trimming: 2 bases; junction bases outside the gene matches: 9. CDR3 nucleotide sequence: TGCGCCAGCAGCCAATTCGAGAAGCTAGCGGCCTACAATGAGCAGTTCTTC. Translating it yields CASSQFEKLAAYNEQFF.

The rearrangement joins TRBV20-1 to TRBJ1-2; D gene uncertain. The length of the CDR3 is 11 residues. Germline V gene data show CDR1 as DFQATT and CDR2 as SNEGSKA (reference sequence). Trimming shortened V by 6 bases and J by 7 bases, and 12 bases separated the two germline ends. The CDR3: CSAPRWGGYTF. For the CDR3, the DNA is TGCAGTGCGCCCCGGTGGGGTGGCTACACCTTC.

This clone was detected only a few times. This chain connects TRBV5-8 to TRBJ2-5; the D is unclear. With 0 bases removed from V and 3 bases from J, the gap between germline ends came to 6 bases. Germline V gives CDR1 SGHTS, CDR2 YDEGEE. There are 13 residues in the CDR3. The CDR3 loop reads CASSLGDKETQYF. CDR3 coding DNA: TGTGCCAGCAGCTTGGGAGATAAAGAGACCCAGTACTTC.

The gene calls are TRBV5-4 and TRBJ1-2; D might be TRBD1 (5 bases). Germline-derived CDR1 and CDR2 are SGHNT and YYREEE (reference sequence). The CDR3 consists of 15 residues. Trimming left V 2 bases short and J 4 bases short, with 15 bases between. DNA for the CDR3: TGTGCCAGCAGCTTTAATGCCAGGGCCAGCTATGGCTACACCTTC. This codes for CASSFNARASYGYTF.

V gene TRBV5-1 combines with J gene TRBJ1-6, with TRBD1 identical over 8 bases. Per germline, CDR1 SGHRS and CDR2 YFSETQ. The V gene end was trimmed by 4 bases and the J gene end by 7 bases; junction bases not matched to a gene: 7. This CDR3 has 15 amino acids. The CDR3 reads CASSTRQGSNSPLHF. The CDR3 nucleotides read TGCGCCAGCAGCACAAGACAGGGGTCCAATTCACCCCTCCACTTT.

The rearrangement joins TRBV29-1 to TRBJ1-1; tentative D call: TRBD1 (5 bases). Trimming pared 6 bases from V and 5 bases from J, leaving 13 bases between. From germline, CDR1 is SQVTM and CDR2 ANQGSEA. This CDR3 is built from 12 residues. Here the CDR3 DNA reads TGCAGCGTATCAGGGATGGGGACTGAAGCTTTCTTT. This sequence encodes CSVSGMGTEAFF. The whole variable domain, remainder taken from reference TRBV29-1 and TRBJ1-1, is SAVISQKPSRDICQRGTSLTIQCQVDSQVTMMFWYRQQPGQSLTLIATANQGSEATYESGFVIDKFPISRPNLTFSTLTVSNMSPEDSSIYLCSVSGMGTEAFFGQGTRLTVV.

The chain uses TRBV27 and TRBJ2-3; 8 positions match TRBD2. CDR1 and CDR2 (germline): MNHEY, SMNVEV (reference sequence). With 0 bases clipped from V and 1 base from J, the junction kept 9 bases outside the gene matches. CDR3 length: 18 amino acids. Here the CDR3 reads CASSLSSSTRGGTDTQYF. The CDR3, as DNA: TGTGCCAGCAGTTTATCTTCCTCCACGCGGGGGGGCACAGATACGCAGTATTTT.

The rearrangement uses TRBV2 and TRBJ1-2, with 10 bases fitting TRBD1. The CDR3 runs to 14 residues. From germline, CDR1 is SNHLY and CDR2 FYNNEI. V gave up 4 bases and J gave up 3 bases; unmatched junction bases: 2. CDR3 protein: CASSGQGADYGYTF. The CDR3 DNA sequence: TGTGCCAGCAGTGGACAGGGGGCGGACTATGGCTACACCTTC. The full variable domain, with the rest looked up from reference TRBV2 and TRBJ1-2, is EPEVTQTPSHQVTQMGQEVILRCVPISNHLYFYWYRQILGQKVEFLVSFYNNEISEKSEIFDDQFSVERPDGSNFTLKIRSTKLEDSAMYFCASSGQGADYGYTFGSGTRLTVV.

The chain carries TRBV20-1 and TRBJ2-1, with D possibly being TRBD1 or TRBD2 (5 bases each). Germline V gene lookup returns CDR1 DFQATT and CDR2 SNEGSKA (reference sequence). V lost 5 bases and J lost 4, with 6 bases in between. The CDR3 loop spans 11 amino acids. CDR3 residues: CSAEGYNEQFF. The CDR3 DNA sequence: TGCAGTGCTGAGGGGTACAATGAGCAGTTCTTC.

This clone was seen more than once but under ten times. The V gene is TRBV7-9, the J gene TRBJ1-2; D remains ambiguous. Trimming pared 1 base from V and 4 bases from J, leaving 7 bases between. CDR3 size: 13 residues. CDR1 is SEHNR and CDR2 is FQNEAQ in the germline V gene (reference sequence). The CDR3 spells CASSLGQFYGYTF. Here the CDR3 DNA reads TGTGCCAGCAGCTTAGGCCAGTTCTATGGCTACACCTTC.

This clone was seen more than once but under ten times. This chain links TRBV18 with TRBJ2-2, with a possible D match to TRBD2 (5 bases). The CDR3 totals 15 residues. Germline assignment: CDR1 KGHSH and CDR2 LQKENI. V lost 6 bases to trimming and J lost 5 bases, with 16 bases between them. The DNA for the CDR3 is TGTGCCAGCTCCGCCTTCCGGGGAGAGACCGGGGAGCTGTTTTTT. Amino acid sequence: CASSAFRGETGELFF.

The CDR3 DNA sequence: TGCGCCAGCAGCTTAGACAGCGATTACTCCTACGAGCAGTACTTC. Amino acid sequence: CASSLDSDYSYEQYF. The chain couples TRBV5-1 to TRBJ2-7, with D possibly matching TRBD1 (5 bases). The CDR3 sequence is 15 residues long. V lost 2 bases and J lost 0, with 12 bases in between. CDR1 SGHRS and CDR2 YFSETQ come from the germline V gene.

This clone came up once. V usage is TRBV4-2 and J usage is TRBJ1-4; D might be TRBD1 (6 bases). Trimming took off 1 base at V and 12 bases at J, with 12 bases between the two ends. The CDR3 covers 13 residues. The germline gives CDR1 LGHNA, CDR2 YNFKEQ. The CDR3 here is CASSQATGFELFF. The CDR3 DNA sequence: TGTGCCAGCAGCCAAGCTACAGGGTTTGAACTGTTTTTT.

This chain joins TRBV18 and TRBJ1-3; tentatively, D is TRBD1 (5 bases). This CDR3 has 15 residues. CDR1 is KGHSH and CDR2 is LQKENI in the germline V gene. V was shortened by 4 bases and J by 10 bases, with 20 bases between the two germline ends. The CDR3 nucleotides read TGTGCCAGCTCACACTCCGGGACCCCGCTTTTTACCATATATTTT. Encoded protein: CASSHSGTPLFTIYF.

The chain uses TRBV5-1 and TRBJ2-3, with D perhaps matching TRBD2 (7 bases). Deletions cut 6 bases from V and 2 bases from J, with 13 bases between. CDR1 is SGHRS and CDR2 is YFSETQ in the germline V gene. The CDR3 extends over 14 amino acids. The CDR3 protein is CASKVGGLTDTQYF. As DNA, the CDR3 is TGCGCCAGCAAAGTGGGGGGGCTCACAGATACGCAGTATTTT.